What follows is one T cell receptor beta chain and its context. Its antigen is unidentified. Documented treatment: some 19 received Ad26.COV2.S at low or high dose, single or two shots; 5 received placebo; per-sample allocation not given. The samples date from day 63 after the first vaccine or placebo injection. These data are taken from a study of Ad26.COV2.S vaccination and SARS-CoV-2 variants. The study's findings and limits: Researchers reported similar non-spike TCR breadth in vaccine and placebo recipients. Vaccinees displayed broader spike-specific TCR repertoires than placebo recipients. TCR breadth and depth analyses may have underestimated total T cell responses.

The CDR3 extends over 13 amino acids. Germline values: CDR1 SGHVS, CDR2 FNYEAQ. Trimming pared 1 base from V and 3 bases from J, leaving 4 bases between. Clones were sequenced by immunoSEQ multiplex PCR, and TCRdb holds only the in-frame ones, with some missing. The sample consists of about 350,000 clones, around nine tenths of them appearing once. This TCR was recovered from a person aged 18-60 years who received the Ad26.COV2.S COVID-19 vaccine or a placebo. The rearrangement uses TRBV7-6 and TRBJ2-1; no definite D call. The material was peripheral blood, obtained in a trial of Ad26.COV2.S vaccine versus placebo. Here the CDR3 DNA reads TGTGCCAGCAGCTTAGGGCTCTACAATGAGCAGTTCTTC. This sequence encodes CASSLGLYNEQFF.